Listed below are T cell receptor beta chains from one sample, sequenced in a study of blood T cell repertoires in COVID-19. Repertoires were generated with immunoSEQ multiplex PCR, while TCRdb's copy carries only in-frame clones and drops some. The sample lists roughly 100,000 clones; approximately 88% were seen once. Sample: peripheral blood. The receptors here all came from a woman in her fifties or sixties with acute or convalescent COVID-19. Both conserved end residues are part of each CDR3. Fields, in order: J gene, V gene, D gene, clone size, CDR3 DNA, CDR3 protein. D genes are given only for firm matches. Only some rows state a clone size, as once, few, many or a class for expanded clones.

j_call: TRBJ2-1
v_call: TRBV27
d_call: NA
clone_size: NA
cdr3_nt: TGTGCCAGCAGTCGACCGGGCCCCCGCGGGAATGAGCAGTTCTTC
cdr3_aa: CASSRPGPRGNEQFF

j_call: TRBJ1-3
v_call: TRBV19
d_call: TRBD1
clone_size: NA
cdr3_nt: TGTGCCACCGCGGACAGGAACTCTGGAAACACCATATATTTT
cdr3_aa: CATADRNSGNTIYF

j_call: TRBJ1-1
v_call: TRBV7-9
d_call: TRBD1
clone_size: once
cdr3_nt: TGTGCCAGCAGCCCGGGGACAGGGTGGGCGACTGAAGCTTTCTTT
cdr3_aa: CASSPGTGWATEAFF

j_call: TRBJ1-1
v_call: TRBV6-5
d_call: NA
clone_size: few
cdr3_nt: TGTGCCAGCAGTTACACCAGACAGATGAACACTGAAGCTTTCTTT
cdr3_aa: CASSYTRQMNTEAFF

j_call: TRBJ2-4
v_call: TRBV11-2
d_call: TRBD1
clone_size: NA
cdr3_nt: TGTGCCAGCAGGTCGGGACAGGGGGCGTACATTCAGTACTTC
cdr3_aa: CASRSGQGAYIQYF

j_call: TRBJ1-5
v_call: TRBV5-1
d_call: NA
clone_size: once
cdr3_nt: TGCGCCAGCAGCTTGACAGGGAATAGCAATCAGCCCCAGCATTTT
cdr3_aa: CASSLTGNSNQPQHF

j_call: TRBJ1-1
v_call: TRBV9
d_call: NA
clone_size: NA
cdr3_nt: TGTGCCAGCAGCGGGGGCCAAAGGAACACTGAAGCTTTCTTT
cdr3_aa: CASSGGQRNTEAFF

j_call: TRBJ2-5
v_call: TRBV30
d_call: TRBD2
clone_size: NA
cdr3_nt: TGTGCCTGGGCCCGGGGCGGACTAGAAGGGACCCAGTACTTC
cdr3_aa: CAWARGGLEGTQYF

j_call: TRBJ1-5
v_call: TRBV21-1
d_call: NA
clone_size: NA
cdr3_nt: TGTGCCAGCAGCGATTCCCTTACAGGGGTCTGTCAGCCCCAGCATTTT
cdr3_aa: CASSDSLTGVCQPQHF

j_call: TRBJ2-1
v_call: TRBV5-4
d_call: NA
clone_size: NA
cdr3_nt: TGTGCCAGCAGCTCCAAAGCAGGCAATGAGCAGTTCTTC
cdr3_aa: CASSSKAGNEQFF

j_call: TRBJ2-1
v_call: TRBV19
d_call: TRBD2
clone_size: NA
cdr3_nt: TGTGCCAGTAGTACTCTAGCGGGGCAAATCTACAATGAGCAGTTCTTC
cdr3_aa: CASSTLAGQIYNEQFF

j_call: TRBJ1-2
v_call: TRBV10-3
d_call: TRBD1
clone_size: NA
cdr3_nt: TGTGCCATCACTGGGGGGCCGGACAGGGGGACGTCTGGCTACACCTTC
cdr3_aa: CAITGGPDRGTSGYTF

j_call: TRBJ2-1
v_call: TRBV6-1
d_call: NA
clone_size: NA
cdr3_nt: TGTGCCAGCAGTGAAACCCTCGTAACAGGTTACAATGAGCAGTTCTTC
cdr3_aa: CASSETLVTGYNEQFF

j_call: TRBJ1-5
v_call: TRBV9
d_call: NA
clone_size: NA
cdr3_nt: TGTGCCAGCAGCGCCACCCACGCGGGGGCCCAGCATTTT
cdr3_aa: CASSATHAGAQHF

j_call: TRBJ2-1
v_call: TRBV5-4
d_call: TRBD2
clone_size: few
cdr3_nt: TGTGCCAGCAGCTTGAAACTAGCGGGAGTAGGTGAGCAGTTCTTC
cdr3_aa: CASSLKLAGVGEQFF

j_call: TRBJ1-2
v_call: TRBV7-9
d_call: NA
clone_size: NA
cdr3_nt: TGTGCCAGCCGCCCGCGCGCGGGCCGGGGCTACACCTTC
cdr3_aa: CASRPRAGRGYTF

j_call: TRBJ1-1
v_call: TRBV11-1
d_call: NA
clone_size: NA
cdr3_nt: TGTGCCAGCAGCACAGGGTTCGGGGTCACTGAAGCTTTCTTT
cdr3_aa: CASSTGFGVTEAFF

j_call: TRBJ1-1
v_call: TRBV5-1
d_call: TRBD1
clone_size: NA
cdr3_nt: TGCGCCAGCAGCTGGACAGGCCAAGACACTGAAGCTTTCTTT
cdr3_aa: CASSWTGQDTEAFF

j_call: TRBJ1-5
v_call: TRBV19
d_call: TRBD1
clone_size: NA
cdr3_nt: TGTGCCAGTAGTATCACCCATCGACAGGGGCATCAGCCCCAGCATTTT
cdr3_aa: CASSITHRQGHQPQHF

j_call: TRBJ1-4
v_call: TRBV5-1
d_call: TRBD1
clone_size: NA
cdr3_nt: TGCGCCAGCAGCCGACAGGGGCGGGGTAATGAAAAACTGTTTTTT
cdr3_aa: CASSRQGRGNEKLFF

j_call: TRBJ2-1
v_call: TRBV28
d_call: TRBD2
clone_size: NA
cdr3_nt: TGTGCCAGCCTAAGGTGGGCGGGACTAGAGCAGTTCTTC
cdr3_aa: CASLRWAGLEQFF

j_call: TRBJ2-4
v_call: TRBV28
d_call: TRBD1
clone_size: NA
cdr3_nt: TGTGCCAGCAGTTTTGGGACAGTAAAAAACATTCAGTACTTC
cdr3_aa: CASSFGTVKNIQYF

j_call: TRBJ1-2
v_call: TRBV27
d_call: TRBD1
clone_size: few
cdr3_nt: TGTGCCAGCAAGGGGACAGGGGTTCCCTTTAAGGGCTACACCTTC
cdr3_aa: CASKGTGVPFKGYTF

j_call: TRBJ1-2
v_call: TRBV9
d_call: NA
clone_size: NA
cdr3_nt: TGTGCCAGCAGCGTAGGGCAGTATGGCTACACCTTC
cdr3_aa: CASSVGQYGYTF

j_call: TRBJ2-2
v_call: TRBV30
d_call: TRBD2
clone_size: NA
cdr3_nt: TGTGCCTGGAGTGTGGGCGGGAGTATCGGGGAGCTGTTTTTT
cdr3_aa: CAWSVGGSIGELFF

j_call: TRBJ1-5
v_call: TRBV3-1/TRBV3-2
d_call: NA
clone_size: NA
cdr3_nt: TGTGCCAGCAGCCAAGATCAGTTGCACAATCAGCCCCAGCATTTT
cdr3_aa: CASSQDQLHNQPQHF

j_call: TRBJ1-2
v_call: TRBV7-2
d_call: TRBD1
clone_size: NA
cdr3_nt: TGTGCCAGCAGCCCAGGACAGGCTAACTATGGCTACACCTTC
cdr3_aa: CASSPGQANYGYTF

j_call: TRBJ2-3
v_call: TRBV7-2
d_call: NA
clone_size: NA
cdr3_nt: TGTGCCAGCAACCTATGGGGACACTTTGCTAGCACAGATACGCAGTATTTT
cdr3_aa: CASNLWGHFASTDTQYF